The rows below give T cell receptor beta chains drawn from one sample of a study of identical twins. Each CDR3 protein is one row after TCRdb ran MiXCR on the 5' RACE reads. Of about 1.7 million distinct CDR3 sequences in the sample, around 29% are singletons; the top ten hold approximately 0.25%. The source material was cord blood. The source of these receptors is a newborn girl in good health. CDR3s include the opening cysteine and the closing phenylalanine or tryptophan. The order of the fields is J gene, V gene, D gene, clone size, CDR3 protein, CDR3 DNA. D genes are given only for firm matches. Some rows have no size entry. The others give once, few or many, or a class for an expanded clone.

J gene: TRBJ2-4; V gene: TRBV6-1; D gene: .; clone size: .; CDR3 protein: CASSENAPTKNIQYF; CDR3 DNA: TGTGCCAGCAGTGAGAATGCGCCTACCAAAAACATTCAGTACTTC
J gene: TRBJ2-5; V gene: TRBV20-1; D gene: .; clone size: .; CDR3 protein: CSASSVARETQYF; CDR3 DNA: TGCAGTGCTAGTTCGGTAGCCCGGGAGACCCAGTACTTC
J gene: TRBJ1-4; V gene: TRBV6-5; D gene: TRBD1; clone size: .; CDR3 protein: CASSYSGTGEEKLFF; CDR3 DNA: TGTGCCAGCAGTTACTCCGGGACAGGAGAAGAAAAACTGTTTTTT
J gene: TRBJ1-1; V gene: TRBV5-6; D gene: .; clone size: .; CDR3 protein: CASRRRAGTEAFF; CDR3 DNA: TGTGCCAGCAGGCGGAGGGCGGGCACTGAAGCTTTCTTT
J gene: TRBJ1-4; V gene: TRBV27; D gene: .; clone size: .; CDR3 protein: CASSFPFLVGEKLFF; CDR3 DNA: TGTGCCAGCAGTTTCCCCTTTCTGGTGGGTGAAAAACTGTTTTTT
J gene: TRBJ2-5; V gene: TRBV12-3/TRBV12-4; D gene: TRBD2; clone size: .; CDR3 protein: CASSFTGGRKETQYF; CDR3 DNA: TGTGCCAGCAGTTTCACGGGGGGGAGAAAAGAGACCCAGTACTTC
J gene: TRBJ1-2; V gene: TRBV5-1; D gene: TRBD1; clone size: .; CDR3 protein: CASSLGLSTTGPYGYTF; CDR3 DNA: TGCGCCAGCAGCTTGGGATTATCTACGACAGGGCCATATGGCTACACCTTC
J gene: TRBJ2-1; V gene: TRBV11-2; D gene: TRBD2; clone size: .; CDR3 protein: CASSFTSGGLDEQFF; CDR3 DNA: TGTGCCAGCAGTTTTACTAGCGGGGGGTTGGATGAGCAGTTCTTC
J gene: TRBJ2-7; V gene: TRBV25-1; D gene: .; clone size: .; CDR3 protein: CASSAIWTASYEQYF; CDR3 DNA: TGTGCCAGCAGTGCGATTTGGACAGCGAGCTACGAGCAGTACTTC
J gene: TRBJ1-6; V gene: TRBV27; D gene: TRBD1; clone size: .; CDR3 protein: CASSLSVFSTGRASPLHF; CDR3 DNA: TGTGCCAGCAGTTTATCGGTTTTCTCGACAGGGCGTGCATCACCCCTCCACTTT
J gene: TRBJ2-3; V gene: TRBV18; D gene: TRBD1; clone size: few; CDR3 protein: CASSPLGTASTDTQYF; CDR3 DNA: TGTGCCAGCTCACCCCTCGGGACAGCCAGCACAGATACGCAGTATTTT
J gene: TRBJ2-7; V gene: TRBV3-1; D gene: TRBD2; clone size: .; CDR3 protein: CASSRGTSGLGYDEQYF; CDR3 DNA: TGTGCCAGCAGCAGGGGGACTAGCGGCTTGGGGTATGACGAGCAGTACTTC
J gene: TRBJ2-2; V gene: TRBV29-1; D gene: TRBD2; clone size: few; CDR3 protein: CSVVAGGNGELFF; CDR3 DNA: TGCAGCGTCGTAGCGGGGGGGAACGGGGAGCTGTTTTTT
J gene: TRBJ1-6; V gene: TRBV5-1; D gene: .; clone size: .; CDR3 protein: CASTETGPLHF; CDR3 DNA: TGCGCCAGCACCGAGACCGGACCCCTCCACTTT
J gene: TRBJ2-7; V gene: TRBV27; D gene: TRBD1; clone size: many; CDR3 protein: CASSPDRLYEQYF; CDR3 DNA: TGTGCCAGCAGCCCGGACAGGCTCTACGAGCAGTACTTC
J gene: TRBJ1-2; V gene: TRBV20-1; D gene: .; clone size: .; CDR3 protein: CSARGAYYGYTF; CDR3 DNA: TGCAGTGCTAGGGGCGCCTATTATGGCTACACCTTC
J gene: TRBJ2-5; V gene: TRBV4-2; D gene: TRBD2; clone size: few; CDR3 protein: CASSRLAGGPRETQYF; CDR3 DNA: TGTGCCAGCAGTCGACTAGCGGGAGGACCGCGAGAGACCCAGTACTTC
J gene: TRBJ2-1; V gene: TRBV6-5; D gene: TRBD1; clone size: .; CDR3 protein: CASSALTGGDEQFF; CDR3 DNA: TGTGCCAGCAGTGCCCTGACAGGGGGAGATGAGCAGTTCTTC
J gene: TRBJ2-1; V gene: TRBV20-1; D gene: TRBD2; clone size: .; CDR3 protein: CSAPDFDRGDSYNEQFF; CDR3 DNA: TGCAGTGCTCCCGACTTTGACCGGGGGGATTCCTACAATGAGCAGTTCTTC
J gene: TRBJ1-2; V gene: TRBV19; D gene: .; clone size: .; CDR3 protein: CASSIEGSYYGYTF; CDR3 DNA: TGTGCCAGTAGTATCGAGGGGAGTTACTATGGCTACACCTTC
J gene: TRBJ2-1; V gene: TRBV28; D gene: .; clone size: few; CDR3 protein: CASSSLGRGHSYNEQFF; CDR3 DNA: TGTGCCAGCAGCAGCTTAGGGCGGGGACACTCCTACAATGAGCAGTTCTTC
J gene: TRBJ2-3; V gene: TRBV25-1; D gene: .; clone size: .; CDR3 protein: CASTLVGTDTQYF; CDR3 DNA: TGTGCCAGCACCCTGGTGGGCACAGATACGCAGTATTTT
J gene: TRBJ2-3; V gene: TRBV7-2; D gene: .; clone size: .; CDR3 protein: CASSFFAGGGRTDTQYF; CDR3 DNA: TGTGCCAGCAGCTTTTTCGCCGGGGGCGGGCGCACAGATACGCAGTATTTT
J gene: TRBJ1-1; V gene: TRBV9; D gene: TRBD1; clone size: .; CDR3 protein: CASSGTGGTNTEAFF; CDR3 DNA: TGTGCCAGCAGCGGAACAGGGGGCACGAACACTGAAGCTTTCTTT
J gene: TRBJ2-5; V gene: TRBV5-1; D gene: .; clone size: few; CDR3 protein: CASSYRLEETQYF; CDR3 DNA: TGCGCCAGCAGCTACCGACTAGAGGAGACCCAGTACTTC
J gene: TRBJ1-3; V gene: TRBV30; D gene: .; clone size: .; CDR3 protein: CAWFLGNTIYF; CDR3 DNA: TGTGCCTGGTTTTTAGGAAACACCATATATTTT
J gene: TRBJ1-2; V gene: TRBV20-1; D gene: .; clone size: few; CDR3 protein: CSARSRGYGYTF; CDR3 DNA: TGCAGTGCTAGAAGCAGGGGCTATGGCTACACCTTC
J gene: TRBJ2-7; V gene: TRBV6-2/TRBV6-3; D gene: .; clone size: many; CDR3 protein: CASSYLRKHEQYF; CDR3 DNA: TGTGCCAGCAGTTACTTGAGGAAACACGAGCAGTACTTC
J gene: TRBJ1-5; V gene: TRBV16; D gene: .; clone size: few; CDR3 protein: CASSQILPRGHRDQPQHF; CDR3 DNA: TGTGCCAGCAGCCAAATATTGCCGAGGGGACACAGGGATCAGCCCCAGCATTTT
J gene: TRBJ2-1; V gene: TRBV20-1; D gene: .; clone size: few; CDR3 protein: CSAREWPLQFF; CDR3 DNA: TGCAGTGCTAGAGAATGGCCCCTCCAGTTCTTC
J gene: TRBJ2-1; V gene: TRBV5-1; D gene: .; clone size: few; CDR3 protein: CASSLGGGWGSYNEQFF; CDR3 DNA: TGCGCCAGCAGCTTGGGAGGGGGTTGGGGCTCCTACAATGAGCAGTTCTTC
J gene: TRBJ2-3; V gene: TRBV27; D gene: .; clone size: few; CDR3 protein: CASSSQQTINTDTQYF; CDR3 DNA: TGTGCCAGCAGTTCGCAACAAACCATCAACACAGATACGCAGTATTTT
J gene: TRBJ1-2; V gene: TRBV3-1; D gene: .; clone size: .; CDR3 protein: CAGSHGGLFYTF; CDR3 DNA: TGTGCCGGCAGCCATGGAGGGCTCTTCTACACCTTC
J gene: TRBJ1-4; V gene: TRBV2; D gene: .; clone size: .; CDR3 protein: CASNVKALSNEKLFF; CDR3 DNA: TGTGCCAGCAACGTTAAGGCCCTTTCCAATGAAAAACTGTTTTTT
J gene: TRBJ2-3; V gene: TRBV9; D gene: TRBD2; clone size: .; CDR3 protein: CASSVELAGRATDTQYF; CDR3 DNA: TGTGCCAGCAGCGTAGAACTAGCGGGAAGAGCTACAGATACGCAGTATTTT
J gene: TRBJ2-7; V gene: TRBV2; D gene: .; clone size: .; CDR3 protein: CASSYPQSSYEQYF; CDR3 DNA: TGTGCCAGCAGTTACCCCCAGTCTTCCTACGAGCAGTACTTC
J gene: TRBJ2-1; V gene: TRBV7-9; D gene: TRBD2; clone size: few; CDR3 protein: CASQFGLAGFSQEQFF; CDR3 DNA: TGTGCCTCCCAATTCGGCCTAGCGGGGTTTTCGCAAGAGCAGTTCTTC
J gene: TRBJ2-7; V gene: TRBV27; D gene: TRBD2; clone size: .; CDR3 protein: CASSTWASGRALYEQYF; CDR3 DNA: TGTGCCAGCAGTACCTGGGCTAGCGGGAGGGCCTTGTACGAGCAGTACTTC
J gene: TRBJ2-3; V gene: TRBV24-1; D gene: .; clone size: .; CDR3 protein: CATSDSGDGTDTQYF; CDR3 DNA: TGTGCCACCAGTGATTCGGGGGACGGCACAGATACGCAGTATTTT
J gene: TRBJ2-7; V gene: TRBV2; D gene: TRBD2; clone size: few; CDR3 protein: CASSEFQRDRNEQYF; CDR3 DNA: TGTGCCAGCAGTGAATTTCAGCGGGACCGGAACGAGCAGTACTTC
J gene: TRBJ1-2; V gene: TRBV28; D gene: .; clone size: few; CDR3 protein: CASSLLSWDGYTF; CDR3 DNA: TGTGCCAGCAGTTTACTCTCTTGGGATGGCTACACCTTC